The 3 T cell receptor beta chains reported below all come from one sample, sequenced in a study of T-cell memory formation after mild COVID-19. From the 5' RACE reads, TCRdb called clonotypes with MiXCR, one entry per CDR3 protein. The repertoire holds about 430,000 distinct CDR3 sequences, with around 17% as singletons. Sequencing input: PBMCs or a T cell subset sorted from them (not recorded which). The source of these receptors is a man younger than 30 who had mild COVID-19 (a few samples of this study predate the infection). Cell type and time point are not known.

The chain links TRBV7-9 to TRBJ1-3, with D perhaps TRBD1 (6 bases). The CDR3 consists of 15 residues. With 6 bases removed from V and 2 bases from J, the gap between germline ends came to 14 bases. Germline-derived CDR1 and CDR2 are SEHNR and FQNEAQ (reference sequence). CDR3 sequence reads: CASRPTGQPGNTIYF. The CDR3 DNA sequence: TGTGCCAGCAGGCCGACAGGACAACCTGGAAACACCATATATTTT. The whole variable domain, filled in from reference TRBV7-9 and TRBJ1-3, reads DTGVSQNPRHKITKRGQNVTFRCDPISEHNRLYWYRQTLGQGPEFLTYFQNEAQLEKSRLLSDRFSAERPKGSFSTLEIQRTEQGDSAMYLCASRPTGQPGNTIYFGEGSWLTVV.

This clonotype turned up a few times. The J gene is TRBJ1-2, the V gene TRBV29-1; D ambiguous. V was pared by 3 bases and J by 3 bases, with 8 bases between. CDR1 and CDR2 (germline): SQVTM, ANQGSEA. This CDR3 is built from 12 residues. CDR3 loop: CSVESSYYGYTF. The CDR3, as DNA: TGCAGCGTTGAGAGCAGTTACTATGGCTACACCTTC. The complete variable domain, with remaining parts taken from reference TRBV29-1 and TRBJ1-2, reads SAVISQKPSRDICQRGTSLTIQCQVDSQVTMMFWYRQQPGQSLTLIATANQGSEATYESGFVIDKFPISRPNLTFSTLTVSNMSPEDSSIYLCSVESSYYGYTFGSGTRLTVV.

This clonotype was observed a few times. The rearrangement links TRBV7-2 to TRBJ2-2; the D is unclear. In germline, CDR1 is SGHTA, CDR2 FQGNSA. Trimming removed 1 base from V and 3 bases from J, with 6 bases in between. The CDR3 is 14 amino acids. The CDR3 nucleotides are TGTGCCAGCAGCTTAGGTGCGGACACCGGGGAGCTGTTTTTT. It yields the protein CASSLGADTGELFF.